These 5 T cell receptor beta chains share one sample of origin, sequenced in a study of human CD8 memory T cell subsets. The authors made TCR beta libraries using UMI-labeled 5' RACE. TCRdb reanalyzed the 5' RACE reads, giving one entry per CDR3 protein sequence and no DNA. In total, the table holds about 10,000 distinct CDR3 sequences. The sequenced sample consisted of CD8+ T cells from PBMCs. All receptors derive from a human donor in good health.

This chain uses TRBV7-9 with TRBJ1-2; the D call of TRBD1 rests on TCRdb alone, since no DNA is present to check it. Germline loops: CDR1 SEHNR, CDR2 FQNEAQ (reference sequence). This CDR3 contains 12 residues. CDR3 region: CASSLSSGGYTF. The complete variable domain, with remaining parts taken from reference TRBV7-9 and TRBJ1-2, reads DTGVSQNPRHKITKRGQNVTFRCDPISEHNRLYWYRQTLGQGPEFLTYFQNEAQLEKSRLLSDRFSAERPKGSFSTLEIQRTEQGDSAMYLCASSLSSGGYTFGSGTRLTVV.

CDR3 sequence: CAVYGSSYEQYF. This sequence joins TRBV27 and TRBJ2-7. This CDR3 contains 12 residues. In germline, CDR1 is MNHEY, CDR2 SMNVEV (reference sequence).

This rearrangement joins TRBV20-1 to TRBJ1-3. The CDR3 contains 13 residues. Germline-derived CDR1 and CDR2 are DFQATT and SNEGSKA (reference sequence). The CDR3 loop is CSAAPDGGNTIYF.

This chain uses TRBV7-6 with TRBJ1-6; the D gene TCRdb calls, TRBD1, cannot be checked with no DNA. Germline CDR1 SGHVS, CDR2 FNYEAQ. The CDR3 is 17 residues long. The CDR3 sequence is CASSLGSQGASNSPLHF.

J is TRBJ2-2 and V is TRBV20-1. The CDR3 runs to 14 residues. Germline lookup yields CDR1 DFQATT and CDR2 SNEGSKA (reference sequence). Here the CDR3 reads CSASVLKDTGELFF.